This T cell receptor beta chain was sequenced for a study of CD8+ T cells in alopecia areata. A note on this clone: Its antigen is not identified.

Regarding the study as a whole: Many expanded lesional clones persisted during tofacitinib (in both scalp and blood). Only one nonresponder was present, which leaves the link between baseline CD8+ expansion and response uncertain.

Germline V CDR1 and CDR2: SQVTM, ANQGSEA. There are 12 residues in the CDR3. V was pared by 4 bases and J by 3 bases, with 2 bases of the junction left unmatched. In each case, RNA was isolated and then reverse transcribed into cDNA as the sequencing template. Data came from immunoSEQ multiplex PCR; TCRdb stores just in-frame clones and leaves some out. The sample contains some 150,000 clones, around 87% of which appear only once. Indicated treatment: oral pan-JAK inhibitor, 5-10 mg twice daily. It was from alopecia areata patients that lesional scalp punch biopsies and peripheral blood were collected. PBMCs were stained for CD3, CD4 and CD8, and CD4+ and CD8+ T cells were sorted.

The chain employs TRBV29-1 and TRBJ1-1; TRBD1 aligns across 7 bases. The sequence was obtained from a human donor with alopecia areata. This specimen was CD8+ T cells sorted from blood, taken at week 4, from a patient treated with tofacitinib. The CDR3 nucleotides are TGCAGCGTTGTTGGACAGGACACTGAAGCTTTCTTT. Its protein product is CSVVGQDTEAFF.